The sequence of this TCR beta chain was determined in a study of response to subunit inactivated influenza vaccine. Germline V lookup: CDR1 MNHEY, CDR2 SVGAGI. The CDR3 covers 15 residues. The germline V and J ends were trimmed by 6 bases and 2 bases, with 15 bases remaining between them. MiXCR, applied by TCRdb to the RT-PCR reads, yields one record per CDR3 protein. The sample lists about 190,000 distinct CDR3 sequences, around 15% occurring once. V gene TRBV6-5 combines with J gene TRBJ2-3; the D gene could be TRBD1 or TRBD2 (6 bases each). This clonotype was sampled from a man aged 50-60 years who received an inactivated influenza vaccine. The specimen was CD8+ T cells sorted from PBMCs, collected approximately 5 days after vaccination. The CDR3: CASSLSGADTDTQYF. CDR3 sequence (DNA): TGTGCCAGCAGCTTATCGGGGGCTGACACAGATACGCAGTATTTT.